The T cell receptor (beta chain) under discussion was sequenced for a study of T cells after yellow fever vaccination (dated by TCRdb to the late 2010s). About the full investigation: Staining for CD3, CD45RA, CCR7 and CD95 was used to sort memory subsets (EM, EMRA, CM and Tscm) on a BD FACS Aria III. The SMART-Seq v4 Ultra Low Input RNA kit was used to prepare libraries from fractions with low cell numbers. To follow T-cell clones before and after primary and booster YFV17D yellow fever vaccination, bulk TCR alpha and beta repertoires were sequenced over time. Two healthy male donors made up the cohort, one aged 18 to 30 years and the other aged 30 to 40 years. Bulk PBMC replicates and cell subsets were isolated from blood drawn at multiple timepoints before and after both primary and secondary immunization. Memory subsets were sorted on days 0, 15 and 45 and at 18 months after primary vaccination, and on days 0, 15 and 45 after the 30-year booster.

Read against the paper, the sample's treatment or condition label means: live attenuated yellow fever vaccine strain. PBMCs were isolated from peripheral blood using a standard Ficoll-Paque protocol. For sorted memory subsets, RNA extraction was done with the RNeasy Micro Kit. This clonotype was detected many times. No much larger clonotype is one base removed from it; base qualities were not supplied. Study-wide conclusions, independent of this receptor: Computational filtering was needed because FACS-sorted repertoires could contain abundant contaminating clonotypes from the bulk population. In the sorted memory subsets on day 0, nearly all of the vaccine-responding clonotypes fell below detection. A small fraction of clonotypes appeared in both the CD4 and CD8 compartments, likely as a result of convergent recombination. Most clones expanded after primary vaccination were re-detected after the booster (around 96% of CD4 and about nine tenths of CD8), suggesting broad memory maintenance. The secondary T-cell response was found to be weaker but faster than the primary response, with a peak reached on day 5 rather than on day 15. Because the study included only a couple of donors, the extent to which the findings can be generalized is limited.

TCRdb shows the sequencer as Illumina NovaSeq 6000. TCR cDNA was synthesized by 5'RACE template switching, which introduced a universal primer site and unique molecular identifiers. cDNA synthesis was primed from both the TCR alpha and TCR beta constant segments. Library amplification involved two PCR steps, and the second step added sample barcodes and sequencing adapters. Libraries were sequenced on Illumina HiSeq 2500 (2x100 bp) or NovaSeq (2x150 bp). Per the original workflow: Reads were demultiplexed and collapsed into UMI consensus sequences with MIGEC, and V(D)J alignment was performed with MiXCR. Clonotypes responding to the vaccine were identified with edgeR on replicate PBMC samples, with the criteria of FDR below 0.01 and a log2 fold change above 5 up to day 15. CD4 or CD8 identity was assigned to each bulk clonotype according to whether the clonotype was present at higher abundance in the sequenced CD4 repertoire or the sequenced CD8 repertoire. To estimate the distribution of each clone across memory phenotypes, clonotype frequencies in memory subsets were weighted by FACS-sorted cell numbers. The raw public reads went through TCRdb reprocessing: fastp at Q25, MiXCR clone calling, in-frame beta chains kept. Each entry is one CDR3 protein sequence, shown with its most common DNA and genes. The V and J calls shown here were made by TCRdb, not taken from the authors' results. Within this sample are some 15,000 distinct CDR3 sequences, with 6% to 8% of them counted one time only. More than 1.5% of the sample is in the top ten clones.

Taken from cysteine to phenylalanine, the CDR3 has 15 residues. Of all the DNA, just the CDR3 is kept, 45 bases in frame from base 1. The germline V gene specifies MRHNA as CDR1 and SNTAGT as CDR2. Unmatched junction bases come to 0, with V trimmed by 4 bases and J by 1 base. The source was PBMCs, either bulk or a sorted T-cell subset (CD4+, CD8+, memory, or dextramer-sorted; not recorded which), collected on the day of the yellow fever booster vaccination. The sequence links TRBV6-4 to TRBJ2-3, with TRBD2 identical over 12 junction bases. This TCR came from a man between 18 and 35 years old who received the YFV17D yellow fever vaccine. The sequence in DNA is TGTGCCAGCAGTGGGACTAGCGGGGGCACAGATACGCAGTATTTT. This is translated as CASSGTSGGTDTQYF.